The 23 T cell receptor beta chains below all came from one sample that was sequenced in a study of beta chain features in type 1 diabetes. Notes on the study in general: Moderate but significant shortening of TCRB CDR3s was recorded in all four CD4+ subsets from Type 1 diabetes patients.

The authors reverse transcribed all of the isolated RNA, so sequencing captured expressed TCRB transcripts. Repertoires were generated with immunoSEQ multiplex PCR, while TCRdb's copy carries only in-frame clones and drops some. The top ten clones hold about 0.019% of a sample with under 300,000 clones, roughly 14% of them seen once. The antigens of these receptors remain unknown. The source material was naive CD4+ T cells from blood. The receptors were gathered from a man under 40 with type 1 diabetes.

This CDR3 is CASSWTSGSTDTQYF. CDR3 DNA: TGTGCCAGCAGCTGGACTAGCGGGAGCACAGATACGCAGTATTTT. This chain links TRBV7-9 with TRBJ2-3, with 11 bases matching TRBD2. CDR1 and CDR2 (germline): SEHNR, FQNEAQ (reference sequence). This CDR3 spans 15 amino acids. The trim removed 4 bases at V and 0 bases at J, leaving 0 bases unmatched.

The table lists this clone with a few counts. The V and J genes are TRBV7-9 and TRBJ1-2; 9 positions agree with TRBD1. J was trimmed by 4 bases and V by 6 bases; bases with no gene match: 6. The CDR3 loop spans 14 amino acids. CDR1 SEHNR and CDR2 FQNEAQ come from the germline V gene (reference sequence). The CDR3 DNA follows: TGTGCCAGCAGTGGGACAGGGAGAATCTATGGCTACACCTTC. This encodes CASSGTGRIYGYTF. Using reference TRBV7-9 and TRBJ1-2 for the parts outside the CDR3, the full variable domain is DTGVSQNPRHKITKRGQNVTFRCDPISEHNRLYWYRQTLGQGPEFLTYFQNEAQLEKSRLLSDRFSAERPKGSFSTLEIQRTEQGDSAMYLCASSGTGRIYGYTFGSGTRLTVV.

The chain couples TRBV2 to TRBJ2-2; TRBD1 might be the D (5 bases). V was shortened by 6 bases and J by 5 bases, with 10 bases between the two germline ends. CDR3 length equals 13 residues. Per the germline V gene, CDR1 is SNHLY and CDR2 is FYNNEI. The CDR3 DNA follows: TGTGCCAGCAGATCAGGGTATACCGGGGAGCTGTTTTTT. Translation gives CASRSGYTGELFF.

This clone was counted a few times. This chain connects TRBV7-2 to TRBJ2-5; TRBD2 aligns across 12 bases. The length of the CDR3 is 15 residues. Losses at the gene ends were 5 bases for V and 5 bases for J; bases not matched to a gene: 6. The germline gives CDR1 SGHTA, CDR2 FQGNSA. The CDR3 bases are TGTGCCAGCAGCCTACGACTAGCGGGAGTGGAGACCCAGTACTTC. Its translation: CASSLRLAGVETQYF. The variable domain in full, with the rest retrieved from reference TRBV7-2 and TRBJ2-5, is GAGVSQSPSNKVTEKGKDVELRCDPISGHTALYWYRQSLGQGLEFLIYFQGNSAPDKSGLPSDRFSAERTGGSVSTLTIQRTQQEDSAVYLCASSLRLAGVETQYFGPGTRLLVL.

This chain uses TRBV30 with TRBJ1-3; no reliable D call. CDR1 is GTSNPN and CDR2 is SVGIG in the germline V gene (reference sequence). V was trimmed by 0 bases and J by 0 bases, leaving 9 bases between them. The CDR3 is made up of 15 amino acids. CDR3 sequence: CAWSVDGGSGNTIYF. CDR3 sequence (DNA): TGTGCCTGGAGTGTGGACGGAGGCTCTGGAAACACCATATATTTT.

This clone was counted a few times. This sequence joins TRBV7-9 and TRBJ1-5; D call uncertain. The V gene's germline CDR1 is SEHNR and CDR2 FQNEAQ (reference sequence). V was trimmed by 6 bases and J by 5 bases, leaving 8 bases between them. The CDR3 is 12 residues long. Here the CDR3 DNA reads TGTGCCAGCAGTTCCCGAGATCAGCCCCAGCATTTT. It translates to CASSSRDQPQHF.

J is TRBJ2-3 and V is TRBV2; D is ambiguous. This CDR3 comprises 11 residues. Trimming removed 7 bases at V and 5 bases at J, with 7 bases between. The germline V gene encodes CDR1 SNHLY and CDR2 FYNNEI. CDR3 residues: CASILRDTQYF. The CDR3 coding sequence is TGTGCCAGCATTCTGAGAGATACGCAGTATTTT.

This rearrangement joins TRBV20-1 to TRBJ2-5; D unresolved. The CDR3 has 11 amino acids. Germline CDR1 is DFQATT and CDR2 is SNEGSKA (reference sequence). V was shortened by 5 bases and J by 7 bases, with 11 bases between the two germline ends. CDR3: CSARTGGTQYF. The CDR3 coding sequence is TGCAGTGCTCGAACCGGTGGGACCCAGTACTTC.

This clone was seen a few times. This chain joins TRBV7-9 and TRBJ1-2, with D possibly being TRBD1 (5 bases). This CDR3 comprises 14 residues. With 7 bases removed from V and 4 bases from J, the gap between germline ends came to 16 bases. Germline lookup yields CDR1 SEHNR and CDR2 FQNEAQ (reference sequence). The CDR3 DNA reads TGTGCCAGCACTCCCTCACGGGGACTCTATGGCTACACCTTC. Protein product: CASTPSRGLYGYTF. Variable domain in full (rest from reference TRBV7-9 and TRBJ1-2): DTGVSQNPRHKITKRGQNVTFRCDPISEHNRLYWYRQTLGQGPEFLTYFQNEAQLEKSRLLSDRFSAERPKGSFSTLEIQRTEQGDSAMYLCASTPSRGLYGYTFGSGTRLTVV.

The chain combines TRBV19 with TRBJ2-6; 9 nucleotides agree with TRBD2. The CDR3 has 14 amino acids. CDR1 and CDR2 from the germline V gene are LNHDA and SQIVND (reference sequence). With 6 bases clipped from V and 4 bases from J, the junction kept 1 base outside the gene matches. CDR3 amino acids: CASSGTSGANVLTF. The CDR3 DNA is TGTGCCAGTAGCGGGACTAGCGGGGCCAACGTCCTGACTTTC.

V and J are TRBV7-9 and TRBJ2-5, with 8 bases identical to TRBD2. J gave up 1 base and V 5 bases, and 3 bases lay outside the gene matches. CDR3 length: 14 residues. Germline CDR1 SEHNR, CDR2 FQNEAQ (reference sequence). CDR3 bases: TGTGCCAGCAGCCAGCGGGGGAGCCAAGAGACCCAGTACTTC. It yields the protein CASSQRGSQETQYF. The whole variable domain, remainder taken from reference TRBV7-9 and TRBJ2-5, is DTGVSQNPRHKITKRGQNVTFRCDPISEHNRLYWYRQTLGQGPEFLTYFQNEAQLEKSRLLSDRFSAERPKGSFSTLEIQRTEQGDSAMYLCASSQRGSQETQYFGPGTRLLVL.

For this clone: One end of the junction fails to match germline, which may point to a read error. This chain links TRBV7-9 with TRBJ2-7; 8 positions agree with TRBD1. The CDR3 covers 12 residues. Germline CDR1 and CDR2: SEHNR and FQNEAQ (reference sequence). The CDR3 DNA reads TGTGCCAGCAGCCAGCCGCCGGACAGGGTTTGCTTC. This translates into CASSQPPDRVCF.

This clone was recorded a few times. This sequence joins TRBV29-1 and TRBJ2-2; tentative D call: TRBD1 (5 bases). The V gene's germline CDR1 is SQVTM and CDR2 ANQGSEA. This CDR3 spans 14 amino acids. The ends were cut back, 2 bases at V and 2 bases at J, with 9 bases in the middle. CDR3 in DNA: TGCAGCGTTGAACAACAGGCCAACACCGGGGAGCTGTTTTTT. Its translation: CSVEQQANTGELFF.

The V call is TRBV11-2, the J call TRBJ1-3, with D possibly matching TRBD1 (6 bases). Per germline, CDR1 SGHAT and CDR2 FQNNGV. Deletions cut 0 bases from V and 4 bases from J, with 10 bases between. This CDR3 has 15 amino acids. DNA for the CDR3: TGTGCCAGCAGCTTAGAGTCAGGGGTCGGAAACACCATATATTTT. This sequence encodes CASSLESGVGNTIYF.

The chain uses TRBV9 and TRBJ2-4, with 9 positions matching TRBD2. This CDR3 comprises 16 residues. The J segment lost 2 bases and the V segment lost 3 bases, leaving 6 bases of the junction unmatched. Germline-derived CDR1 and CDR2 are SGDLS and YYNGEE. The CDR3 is CASSGSLAGPKNIQYF. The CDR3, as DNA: TGTGCCAGCAGCGGCTCACTAGCGGGCCCCAAAAACATTCAGTACTTC. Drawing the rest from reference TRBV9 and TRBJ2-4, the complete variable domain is DSGVTQTPKHLITATGQRVTLRCSPRSGDLSVYWYQQSLDQGLQFLIQYYNGEERAKGNILERFSAQQFPDLHSELNLSSLELGDSALYFCASSGSLAGPKNIQYFGAGTRLSVL.

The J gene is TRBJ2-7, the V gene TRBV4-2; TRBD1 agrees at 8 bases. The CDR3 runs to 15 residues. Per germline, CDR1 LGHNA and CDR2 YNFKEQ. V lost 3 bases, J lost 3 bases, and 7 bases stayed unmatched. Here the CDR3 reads CASSQDGQGGYEQYF. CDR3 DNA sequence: TGTGCCAGCAGCCAGGATGGACAGGGTGGCTACGAGCAGTACTTC.

The CDR3 coding sequence is TGTGCCGCCCAGGGGGGCAATCAGCCCCAGCATTTT. This codes for CAAQGGNQPQHF. The J gene is TRBJ1-5, the V gene TRBV6-6; 7 bases agree with TRBD1. The CDR3 is made up of 12 amino acids. The germline CDR1 and CDR2 sequences are MNHNY and SVGAGI (reference sequence). J was trimmed by 2 bases and V by 11 bases; bases with no gene match: 3.

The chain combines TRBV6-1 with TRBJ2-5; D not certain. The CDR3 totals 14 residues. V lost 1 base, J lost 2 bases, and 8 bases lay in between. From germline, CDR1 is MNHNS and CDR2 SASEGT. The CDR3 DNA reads TGTGCCAGCAGTGAAGTCTCCCGGCAAGAGACCCAGTACTTC. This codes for CASSEVSRQETQYF.

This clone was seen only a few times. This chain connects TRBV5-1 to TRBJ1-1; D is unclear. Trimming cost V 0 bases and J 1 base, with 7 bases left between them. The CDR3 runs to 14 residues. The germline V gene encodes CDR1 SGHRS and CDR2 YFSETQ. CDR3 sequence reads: CASSLEQQNTEAFF. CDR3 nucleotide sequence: TGCGCCAGCAGCTTGGAACAGCAGAACACTGAAGCTTTCTTT. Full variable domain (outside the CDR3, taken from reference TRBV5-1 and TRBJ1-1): KAGVTQTPRYLIKTRGQQVTLSCSPISGHRSVSWYQQTPGQGLQFLFEYFSETQRNKGNFPGRFSGRQFSNSRSEMNVSTLELGDSALYLCASSLEQQNTEAFFGQGTRLTVV.

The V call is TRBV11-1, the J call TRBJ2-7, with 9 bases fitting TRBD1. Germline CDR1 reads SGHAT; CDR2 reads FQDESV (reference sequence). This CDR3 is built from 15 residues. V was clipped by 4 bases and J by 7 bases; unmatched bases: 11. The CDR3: CASSSEDRGRREQYF. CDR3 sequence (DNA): TGTGCCAGCAGCTCCGAGGACAGGGGCCGCAGGGAGCAGTACTTC. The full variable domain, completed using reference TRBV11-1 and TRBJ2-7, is EAEVAQSPRYKITEKSQAVAFWCDPISGHATLYWYRQILGQGPELLVQFQDESVVDDSQLPKDRFSAERLKGVDSTLKIQPAELGDSAMYLCASSSEDRGRREQYFGPGTRLTVT.

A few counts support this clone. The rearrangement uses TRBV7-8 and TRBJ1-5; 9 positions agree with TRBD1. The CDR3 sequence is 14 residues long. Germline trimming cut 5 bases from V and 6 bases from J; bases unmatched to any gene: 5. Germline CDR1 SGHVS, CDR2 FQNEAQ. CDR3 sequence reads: CASSLDRGGQPQHF. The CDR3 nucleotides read TGTGCCAGCAGCCTCGACAGGGGGGGTCAGCCCCAGCATTTT.

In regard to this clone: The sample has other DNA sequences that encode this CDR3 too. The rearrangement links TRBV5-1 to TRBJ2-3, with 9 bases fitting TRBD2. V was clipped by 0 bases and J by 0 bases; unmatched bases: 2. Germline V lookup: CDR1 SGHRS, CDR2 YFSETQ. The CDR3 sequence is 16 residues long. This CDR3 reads CASSLELAGSTDTQYF. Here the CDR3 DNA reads TGCGCCAGCAGCTTGGAACTAGCGGGTAGCACAGATACGCAGTATTTT.

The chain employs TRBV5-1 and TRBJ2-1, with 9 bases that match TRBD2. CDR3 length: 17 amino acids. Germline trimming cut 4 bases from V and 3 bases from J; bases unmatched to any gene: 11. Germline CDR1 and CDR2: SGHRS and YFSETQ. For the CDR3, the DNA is TGCGCCAGCAGCCCGGGACTAGCATCCCCACTCTACAATGAGCAGTTCTTC. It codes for CASSPGLASPLYNEQFF.